This note documents a single TCR beta chain sequence. The target antigen is unknown. Germline is not matched at one junction end, which may reflect a read error. Per the germline V gene, CDR1 is LGHNA and CDR2 is YSLEER. This CDR3 is 16 amino acids long. The second PCR ran roughly 6 to 11 cycles with a sample-barcoded 5' primer and J-beta primers. Each TCR beta cDNA got a 12-nucleotide random molecular identifier. MiXCR, applied by TCRdb to the 5' RACE reads, yields one record per CDR3 protein. Of 800,000 or so distinct CDR3 sequences listed, roughly 46% are singletons. This sample is drawn from a study of blood T cells in healthy people across ages. The overall study: The capture of about one barcoded beta molecule per two T cells was achieved by template switching. General study points: Diversity of TCR beta per million T cells declined in a roughly linear way with age. Diversity was estimated from one million T cells, and these estimates were considered underestimates.

V is TRBV4-3 and J is TRBJ2-1; a possible D gene is TRBD2 (5 bases). The TCR comes from an elderly man in good health. Material: blood. The CDR3: CASSQDEEAVYNERFF. The DNA for the CDR3 is TGCGCCAGCAGCCAAGATGAGGAAGCGGTGTACAATGAGCGGTTCTTC.